The rows below give T cell receptor beta chains drawn from one sample of a study of blood T cell repertoires in COVID-19. Assay used: immunoSEQ multiplex PCR; TCRdb lists only in-frame clones, some missing. Here the sample spans hundreds of thousands of clones, around 88% being singletons. The sample was peripheral blood. These receptors were collected from an elderly man with acute or convalescent COVID-19. Both conserved end residues are trimmed from each CDR3.

j_gene	v_gene	CDR3aa
TRBJ1-6	TRBV5-5	ASSLRSGAGSPLH
TRBJ2-2	TRBV28	ASGLAGVRTGELF
TRBJ1-5	TRBV7-8	ASSLVVTESNQPQH
TRBJ1-4	TRBV4-3	ASSRLGTVYNEKLF
TRBJ1-4	TRBV9	ASSVGGTGDEKLF
TRBJ1-1	TRBV18	ASSRDRLNTEAF
TRBJ2-7	TRBV18	ASSTAGQGYEQY
TRBJ1-6	TRBV27	ASSPRGRPPNNSPLH
TRBJ1-4	TRBV2	ASSEGQGAANEKLF
TRBJ2-6	TRBV7-2	ASSIRTVLSSGANVLT
TRBJ1-2	TRBV28	ASSFSFDRRYGYT
TRBJ2-7	TRBV28	ASSPGLYEQY
TRBJ2-7	TRBV6-2/TRBV6-3	ASSSRQGGPYEQY
TRBJ1-1	TRBV7-2	ASTRDRLMNTEAF
TRBJ2-1	TRBV15	ATSRVLANNEQF
TRBJ1-6	TRBV11-3	ASSQHGDSPLH
TRBJ2-1	TRBV6-5	ASTNSGRGQF
TRBJ2-5	TRBV5-8	ASSLARETQY
TRBJ2-4	TRBV27	ASSSGTVAKNIQY
TRBJ1-5	TRBV7-2	ASSPHAGENRGVYQPQH
TRBJ2-4	TRBV28	ASSLRGAGNIQY
TRBJ2-1	TRBV5-1	ASSRQGASSYNEQF
TRBJ1-2	TRBV29-1	SVDRVVYGYT
TRBJ2-2	TRBV7-3	ASSLLAGTGELF
TRBJ2-5	TRBV11-2	ASSLDPRRASGGHETQY
TRBJ2-6	TRBV13	ASSSDRSGANVLT
TRBJ1-5	TRBV6-5	AGSTDRGPHQPQH
TRBJ2-1	TRBV6-2/TRBV6-3	ASSYTTSGEKQF
TRBJ1-1	TRBV11-1	ASSTRQGASTEAF
TRBJ2-3	TRBV2	ASKSLAVRGDTQY
TRBJ2-1	TRBV28	ASSGQGVYNEQF
TRBJ1-2	TRBV6-5	AGQVMGYGYT
TRBJ1-5	TRBV10-3	AISDQRADNQPQH
TRBJ2-1	TRBV19	ASSIGNVGVFYRNEQF
TRBJ2-7	TRBV14	ASSPYRSSYEQY
TRBJ1-6	TRBV3-1/TRBV3-2	ASSQDTGTHNSPLH
TRBJ2-3	TRBV7-2	ASSLVWAGGGADTQY
TRBJ1-3	TRBV5-4	ASSPGQGFSGNTIY
TRBJ1-1	TRBV19	ASSYDRNTEAF
TRBJ1-1	TRBV5-1	ASRNVSGQVVEAF
TRBJ2-5	TRBV2	ASGTSGSGGQY
TRBJ1-5	TRBV2	ASSRQGWVSNQPQH
TRBJ2-5	TRBV3-1/TRBV3-2	ASSFWQNQETQY
TRBJ1-5	TRBV19	ASTGQGNQPQH
TRBJ2-3	TRBV19	ASTRLAGGRTDTQY
TRBJ2-5	TRBV9	ASSGAGLAGETQY
TRBJ1-2	TRBV3-1/TRBV3-2	ASSQYWSQGNYGYT
TRBJ1-2	TRBV15	ATSRQGAIGYT
TRBJ2-7	TRBV9	ASSVTGGYEQY
TRBJ1-1	TRBV19	ASTIGGAGYTEAF
TRBJ2-5	TRBV5-1	ASSLGATAETQY
TRBJ1-2	TRBV2	ASSFGPGNYGYT
TRBJ2-2	TRBV25-1	ASRGHGLAGVLTGELF